This TCR beta chain was found in a study of cytomegalovirus exposure and HLA in healthy donors. Findings and caveats of the study: Some highly shared sequence variants likely arose as a pipeline artifact. Altogether, about 160 TCR beta chains were recorded as cytomegalovirus-associated.

This CDR3 has 13 residues. V lost 3 bases and J 3 bases, leaving 8 bases between the germline ends. Germline CDR1 reads SGHAT; CDR2 reads FQNNGV. A multiplex PCR was run with 60 Vbeta primers and 13 Jbeta primers. This table comes from immunoSEQ multiplex PCR, and its TCRdb copy is limited to in-frame clones, with some not included. The repertoire holds more than 95,000 clones, with around 9.1% as singletons. This clone was seen only a few times. Its matching antigen is unknown. This clonotype was obtained from a man between 35 and 55 years old in good health and CMV-seropositive. The specimen sequenced was PBMCs. This chain links TRBV11-2 with TRBJ1-1; D remains unclear. The chain's CDR3 is CASSLREDTEAFF. The CDR3 DNA sequence: TGTGCCAGCAGCTTGAGGGAGGACACTGAAGCTTTCTTT. The full variable domain, completed using reference TRBV11-2 and TRBJ1-1, is EAGVAQSPRYKIIEKRQSVAFWCNPISGHATLYWYQQILGQGPKLLIQFQNNGVVDDSQLPKDRFSAERLKGVDSTLKIQPAKLEDSAVYLCASSLREDTEAFFGQGTRLTVV.